The rows below give T cell receptor beta chains drawn from one sample of a study of molecular identifiers for immune sequencing clone quantification. One entry per CDR3 protein, called by TCRdb with MiXCR from the PCR reads. The sample includes some 100,000 distinct CDR3 sequences, 36% of them seen just once. Sequenced sample: naive CD8+ T cells from blood, with Jurkat cell RNA spiked in. The receptors were gathered from a human donor in good health. Some libraries in this study had Jurkat cell RNA spiked in. Both conserved end residues are part of each CDR3. D genes are given only for firm matches. The listing skips clone size in some rows; elsewhere it reads once, few, many or a size class.

v_gene	d_gene	j_gene	abundance	CDR3aa	CDR3nt
TRBV20-1	NA	TRBJ2-7	few	CSASLVLSREQYF	TGCAGTGCTTCCCTGGTCCTATCCCGCGAGCAGTACTTC
TRBV19	TRBD2	TRBJ2-1	NA	CASSIALAAQETQFF	TGTGCCAGTAGTATAGCGCTAGCGGCACAAGAGACCCAGTTCTTC
TRBV19	TRBD1	TRBJ2-7	few	CASSGTGYEQYF	TGTGCCAGTAGTGGGACAGGCTACGAGCAGTACTTC
TRBV6-2/TRBV6-3	NA	TRBJ1-2	NA	CASAWTANYGYTF	TGTGCCAGCGCATGGACAGCAAACTATGGCTACACCTTC
TRBV7-6	NA	TRBJ2-7	many	CASSPGLYYEQYF	TGTGCCAGCAGCCCGGGACTTTACTACGAGCAGTACTTC
TRBV7-8	NA	TRBJ2-3	many	CASMASGVHTDTQYF	TGTGCCAGCATGGCGTCGGGAGTCCACACAGATACGCAGTATTTT
TRBV4-3	TRBD1	TRBJ2-7	NA	CASSPLQGYEQYF	TGCGCCAGCAGCCCGCTACAGGGGTACGAGCAGTACTTC
TRBV5-6	TRBD1	TRBJ1-1	many	CASSPRDRSREAFF	TGTGCCAGCAGCCCACGGGACAGGTCGCGTGAAGCTTTCTTT
TRBV5-1	NA	TRBJ1-1	many	CASSLDSPGTEAFF	TGCGCCAGCAGCTTGGACTCTCCAGGGACTGAAGCTTTCTTT
TRBV5-1	NA	TRBJ2-1	NA	CASSLTGAFSYNEQFF	TGCGCCAGCAGCTTGACGGGTGCATTTTCCTACAATGAGCAGTTCTTC
TRBV5-6	TRBD1	TRBJ2-7	many	CASSPGQGYYEQYF	TGTGCCAGCAGTCCGGGACAGGGGTACTACGAGCAGTACTTC
TRBV2	NA	TRBJ1-1	NA	CVGFGKQEAQSAVPMNTEAFF	TGTGTCGGATTTGGAAAACAGGAAGCCCAGTCAGCCGTGCCGATGAACACTGAAGCTTTCTTT
TRBV19	NA	TRBJ2-6	NA	CASISRVTGANVLTF	TGTGCCAGTATTTCACGGGTGACTGGGGCCAACGTCCTGACTTTC
TRBV28	NA	TRBJ2-1	NA	CASSLSLTSYNEQIF	TGTGCCAGCAGTTTAAGCCTTACGTCCTACAATGAGCAGATCTTC
TRBV28	NA	TRBJ2-5	NA	CASSFREAAGTQYF	TGTGCCAGCAGTTTTAGGGAGGCGGCCGGGACCCAGTACTTC
TRBV27	TRBD1	TRBJ2-1	NA	CASSLRQGSSPYNEQFF	TGTGCCAGCAGTTTAAGACAGGGGTCATCACCATACAATGAGCAGTTCTTC
TRBV6-5	NA	TRBJ2-7	NA	CASSHADRGAEQYF	TGTGCCAGCAGTCACGCGGACCGGGGTGCAGAGCAGTACTTC
TRBV7-9	TRBD1	TRBJ2-5	NA	CASSRTGRWIQETQYF	TGTGCCAGCAGCCGGACAGGCCGATGGATTCAAGAGACCCAGTACTTC
TRBV6-1	TRBD2	TRBJ2-7	NA	CASTLLAEGIFSSYEQYF	TGTGCCAGCACCTTACTAGCGGAAGGGATTTTCAGCTCCTACGAGCAGTACTTC
TRBV28	NA	TRBJ1-4	few	CASSLAAVEKLFF	TGTGCCAGCAGTTTAGCGGCGGTGGAAAAACTGTTTTTT
TRBV12-3/TRBV12-4	TRBD2	TRBJ2-1	NA	CASSWPRGTSDHNEQVF	TGTGCCAGCAGTTGGCCCAGGGGGACTAGCGATCACAATGAGCAGGTCTTC
TRBV15	NA	TRBJ2-5	NA	CATSREVDPRETQYF	TGTGCCACCAGCAGAGAGGTTGACCCAAGAGAGACCCAGTACTTC
TRBV7-9	NA	TRBJ2-3	NA	CASSYGAHTQYF	TGTGCCAGCAGCTACGGAGCTCATACGCAGTATTTT